The 21 T cell receptor beta chains given below trace back to one sample, sequenced in a study of T cell changes during pregnancy in multiple sclerosis. This table comes from immunoSEQ multiplex PCR, and its TCRdb copy is limited to in-frame clones, with some not included. The data hold 70,000 to 100,000 clones, with roughly 93% observed a single time. The specimen comprised peripheral blood, sampled in the third trimester of pregnancy. All receptors derive from a female donor with multiple sclerosis, enrolled in a pregnancy study.

This clone was seen only once. The V and J genes are TRBV4-1 and TRBJ1-2; D ambiguous. V was shortened by 0 bases and J by 1 base, with 9 bases between the two germline ends. This CDR3 has 15 residues. Germline lookup yields CDR1 MGHRA and CDR2 YSYEKL. The CDR3 nucleotides read TGCGCCAGCAGCCAAGAGTCCGGGTTTAACTATGGCTACACCTTC. Translation: CASSQESGFNYGYTF.

This clone was picked up a small number of times. The chain uses TRBV5-6 and TRBJ1-2; unclear D gene. The CDR3 totals 15 residues. Germline CDR1 is SGHDT and CDR2 is YYEEEE. The V gene lost 0 bases and the J gene lost 5 bases, with 14 bases spanning the gap. The CDR3 reads CASSLGQPGRYGYTF. CDR3 in DNA: TGTGCCAGCAGCTTGGGGCAGCCGGGGAGGTATGGCTACACCTTC.

This sequence joins TRBV6-5 and TRBJ1-1, with a weak D call TRBD1 (6 bases). The CDR3 contains 13 residues. Germline CDR1 is MNHEY and CDR2 is SVGAGI. Deletions cut 3 bases from V and 5 bases from J, with 10 bases between. The CDR3 region is CASSYGQGTEAFF. The CDR3 DNA is TGTGCCAGCAGTTATGGGCAGGGGACTGAAGCTTTCTTT.

The chain employs TRBV6-6 and TRBJ1-5; D unclear. CDR1 and CDR2 (germline): MNHNY, SVGAGI (reference sequence). This CDR3 has 15 amino acids. The V end was cut by 6 bases, the J end by 6 bases, with 18 bases between. The CDR3 is CASSPEGLTPQPQHF. The CDR3 DNA is TGTGCCAGCAGCCCCGAGGGCCTAACCCCTCAGCCCCAGCATTTT.

V is TRBV19 and J is TRBJ1-1; 10 bases are a match to TRBD1. Germline CDR1 reads LNHDA; CDR2 reads SQIVND (reference sequence). This CDR3 comprises 15 residues. V lost 4 bases to trimming and J lost 6 bases; unmatched junction nucleotides: 8. CDR3 sequence (DNA): TGTGCCAGTAGTAACCGGGACAGGGGTTCGGCTGAAGCTTTCTTT. As protein: CASSNRDRGSAEAFF.

This chain uses TRBV19 with TRBJ1-2; 9 bases fit TRBD1. This CDR3 is built from 13 residues. With 3 bases clipped from V and 7 bases from J, the junction kept 3 bases outside the gene matches. Germline CDR1 LNHDA, CDR2 SQIVND (reference sequence). CDR3 sequence reads: CASSIKTGGGYTF. For the CDR3, the DNA is TGTGCCAGTAGTATCAAGACAGGGGGTGGCTACACCTTC.

CDR3 bases: TGCAGCGTTGGACTACAGAACGAAGCTTTCTTT. This sequence encodes CSVGLQNEAFF. This chain links TRBV29-1 with TRBJ1-1; no clear D gene. Per germline, CDR1 SQVTM and CDR2 ANQGSEA. V lost 4 bases to trimming and J lost 8 bases, with 11 bases between them. This CDR3 is built from 11 residues.

The gene calls are TRBV14 and TRBJ2-7; 12 nucleotides agree with TRBD2. The CDR3 runs to 16 residues. CDR1 and CDR2 from the germline V gene are SGHDN and FVKESK. Trimming removed 3 bases from V and 6 bases from J; junction bases left unmatched: 9. The CDR3 spells CASSHEETSGSGEQYF. CDR3 nucleotide sequence: TGTGCCAGCAGCCATGAGGAGACTAGCGGGAGTGGCGAGCAGTACTTC.

The V call is TRBV29-1, the J call TRBJ2-4, with 8 bases matching TRBD1. Germline loops: CDR1 SQVTM, CDR2 ANQGSEA. The J segment lost 6 bases and the V segment lost 7 bases, leaving 8 bases of the junction unmatched. The CDR3 extends over 13 amino acids. CDR3 bases: TGCAGCGGTCAGACAGGGGTTGCAAACATTCAGTACTTC. Protein sequence: CSGQTGVANIQYF.

The CDR3 nucleotides read TGTGCCAGCAGTCTCACAGGGAGCACTGAAGCTTTCTTT. Its translation is CASSLTGSTEAFF. The chain combines TRBV27 with TRBJ1-1, with a tentative D call TRBD1 (6 bases). V gave up 5 bases and J gave up 4 bases, with 11 bases separating them. The length of the CDR3 is 13 residues. Looked up from germline, CDR1 is MNHEY and CDR2 is SMNVEV (reference sequence).

The table lists this clone with a few counts. The J gene is TRBJ2-1, the V gene TRBV27, with D possibly being TRBD1 (6 bases). Germline V gene sequence: CDR1 MNHEY, CDR2 SMNVEV (reference sequence). V was cut by 3 bases and J by 15 bases, with 21 bases left in between. This CDR3 has 14 residues. CDR3 sequence reads: CASSLVGRTVRPFF. The DNA of the CDR3 is TGTGCCAGCAGTTTGGTCGGAAGGACAGTCCGTCCGTTCTTC.

Concerning this clone: In the same sample, other DNA sequences code for this CDR3. The CDR3 is CASSLSYEQYF. The CDR3 bases are TGTGCCAGCAGCCTTTCCTACGAGCAGTACTTC. The chain links TRBV7-8 to TRBJ2-7; D is unresolved. The CDR3 runs 11 residues. Looked up from germline, CDR1 is SGHVS and CDR2 is FQNEAQ. V was pared by 5 bases and J by 1 base, with 3 bases between.

This sequence joins TRBV28 and TRBJ1-2; tentatively, D is TRBD1 (5 bases). This CDR3 is built from 13 residues. V was cut by 5 bases and J by 4 bases, with 11 bases left in between. CDR1 and CDR2 (germline): MDHEN, SYDVKM. CDR3 DNA: TGTGCCAGCAGTCTCGACAGCTCCTATGGCTACACCTTC. Translating it yields CASSLDSSYGYTF.

The chain joins TRBV27 to TRBJ1-2, with D possibly matching TRBD1 (6 bases). The CDR3 is 15 amino acids. The germline V gene encodes CDR1 MNHEY and CDR2 SMNVEV (reference sequence). Trimming shortened V by 1 base and J by 2 bases, and 11 bases separated the two germline ends. The CDR3 region has the DNA TGTGCCAGCAGTTTATTCCCTCAGGGGAACTATGGCTACACCTTC. Protein: CASSLFPQGNYGYTF.

The chain uses TRBV7-9 and TRBJ1-2; possible D gene TRBD1, 5 bases. With 2 bases removed from V and 4 bases from J, the gap between germline ends came to 17 bases. CDR1 and CDR2 (germline): SEHNR, FQNEAQ (reference sequence). This CDR3 has 16 residues. CDR3 residues: CASSLSLDQGAYGYTF. The CDR3 nucleotides are TGTGCCAGCAGCTTATCTCTCGACCAGGGTGCCTATGGCTACACCTTC.

The chain uses TRBV19 and TRBJ2-7; TRBD2 is a possible D gene (6 bases). This CDR3 is built from 15 residues. CDR1 is LNHDA, CDR2 SQIVND, per germline (reference sequence). The ends were cut back, 2 bases at V and 2 bases at J, with 13 bases in the middle. CDR3 region: CASSISGLPAYEQYF. The CDR3 nucleotides are TGTGCCAGTAGTATAAGCGGGTTACCGGCCTACGAGCAGTACTTC.

The chain has TRBV28 and TRBJ1-1; no firm D call. V lost 3 bases to trimming and J lost 4 bases, with 18 bases between them. This CDR3 has 16 amino acids. CDR1 MDHEN and CDR2 SYDVKM come from the germline V gene. CDR3 sequence reads: CASSFLLLGRSTEAFF. The DNA for the CDR3 is TGTGCCAGCAGTTTCCTTCTATTGGGGAGGAGCACTGAAGCTTTCTTT.

This rearrangement joins TRBV9 to TRBJ1-3; D remains ambiguous. The germline CDR1 and CDR2 sequences are SGDLS and YYNGEE. The V gene lost 4 bases and the J gene lost 0 bases, with 5 bases spanning the gap. The CDR3 is 13 residues long. The chain's CDR3 is CASSPRSGNTIYF. CDR3 nucleotide sequence: TGTGCCAGCAGCCCCCGCTCTGGAAACACCATATATTTT. The complete variable domain, with remaining parts taken from reference TRBV9 and TRBJ1-3, reads DSGVTQTPKHLITATGQRVTLRCSPRSGDLSVYWYQQSLDQGLQFLIQYYNGEERAKGNILERFSAQQFPDLHSELNLSSLELGDSALYFCASSPRSGNTIYFGEGSWLTVV.

The chain couples TRBV6-1 to TRBJ1-1, with 7 bases identical to TRBD1. The CDR3 is 15 residues long. Germline lookup yields CDR1 MNHNS and CDR2 SASEGT. V shed 2 bases, J shed 1 base, and the junction held 4 bases outside the gene matches. The CDR3 nucleotides are TGTGCCAGCAGTGAAAGGGCAGGGGGGAACACTGAAGCTTTCTTT. Translation gives CASSERAGGNTEAFF.

The chain recombines TRBV6-5 with TRBJ1-5; D uncertain. From germline, CDR1 is MNHEY and CDR2 SVGAGI. V was trimmed by 0 bases and J by 7 bases, leaving 13 bases between them. CDR3 length: 15 amino acids. The CDR3 DNA reads TGTGCCAGCAGTTACTCCGCCGGGAGCCGCCAGCCCCAGCATTTT. The encoded protein is CASSYSAGSRQPQHF.

The chain combines TRBV19 with TRBJ1-1, with TRBD1 matching 8 bases. Per germline, CDR1 LNHDA and CDR2 SQIVND (reference sequence). Trimming removed 4 bases from V and 0 bases from J; junction bases left unmatched: 7. There are 16 residues in the CDR3. The CDR3 reads CASSTGGVGMNTEAFF. CDR3 nucleotides: TGTGCCAGTAGTACAGGGGGCGTGGGGATGAACACTGAAGCTTTCTTT.